Presented here are 24 T cell receptor beta chains from one specimen sequenced in a study of cytomegalovirus exposure and HLA in healthy donors. PCR used 60 Vbeta primers and 13 Jbeta primers. Measured with immunoSEQ multiplex PCR; TCRdb has only the in-frame clones, and not every one. The data hold around 160,000 clones, with 65% to 70% observed a single time. The specimen sequenced was PBMCs. Receptor source: a woman aged 18-29 years in good health and CMV-seropositive.

Only one count was recorded for this clone. The rearrangement uses TRBV7-2 and TRBJ2-3; 9 bases match TRBD2. The ends lost 4 bases at V and 6 bases at J; junction bases unmatched: 14. CDR1 and CDR2 from the germline V gene are SGHTA and FQGNSA. This CDR3 is 17 amino acids long. CDR3 loop: CASSSQGLASFVDTQYF. In nucleotides, the CDR3 is TGTGCCAGCAGCTCCCAGGGACTAGCTTCTTTTGTTGATACGCAGTATTTT.

The rearrangement uses TRBV27 and TRBJ2-7; the D gene is possibly TRBD1 (5 bases). This CDR3 has 13 residues. The V end lost 4 bases, the J end lost 6 bases, and 13 bases lay between the germline ends. The germline V gene encodes CDR1 MNHEY and CDR2 SMNVEV (reference sequence). The CDR3 DNA is TGTGCCAGCAGTTCCTACAGTGGGGCCGAGCAGTACTTC. Protein sequence: CASSSYSGAEQYF.

The chain links TRBV7-2 to TRBJ2-3, with 8 bases that match TRBD2. CDR1 and CDR2 (germline): SGHTA, FQGNSA. V trimming: 3 bases; J trimming: 2 bases; junction bases outside the gene matches: 10. This CDR3 region has 17 residues. CDR3 loop: CASSLRPGSGDTDTQYF. The CDR3 DNA follows: TGTGCCAGCAGCTTGCGCCCTGGTAGCGGGGACACAGATACGCAGTATTTT.

The chain is built from TRBV4-1 and TRBJ2-1, with D maybe TRBD2 (5 bases). Germline V gene lookup returns CDR1 MGHRA and CDR2 YSYEKL. The V gene lost 3 bases and the J gene lost 2 bases, with 11 bases spanning the gap. The CDR3 extends over 15 amino acids. The CDR3 DNA sequence: TGCGCCAGCAGCCACCTAGCTGGGACCTACAATGAGCAGTTCTTC. It yields the protein CASSHLAGTYNEQFF.

This sequence joins TRBV4-3 and TRBJ1-6; 8 bases map to TRBD1. Germline values: CDR1 LGHNA, CDR2 YSLEER. Trimming cost V 1 base and J 6 bases; bases outside gene matches: 5. The CDR3 is made up of 16 amino acids. The CDR3 protein is CASSQGVQGVNSPLHF. The CDR3 nucleotides are TGCGCCAGCAGCCAAGGGGTACAGGGGGTTAATTCACCCCTCCACTTT.

This clone appeared a few times. The rearrangement joins TRBV6-6 to TRBJ2-7; TRBD2 agrees at 9 bases. The CDR3 runs to 16 residues. Per germline, CDR1 MNHNY and CDR2 SVGAGI (reference sequence). Trimming removed 5 bases from V and 3 bases from J; junction bases left unmatched: 11. The CDR3 loop is CASSPRGGRGSYEQYF. CDR3 nucleotides: TGTGCCAGCAGTCCGCGTGGCGGGAGGGGAAGCTACGAGCAGTACTTC.

This clone was seen only a few times. This chain connects TRBV5-4 to TRBJ2-7; 7 bases map to TRBD2. Trimming took 1 base from V and 0 from J; bases not matched to a gene: 4. This CDR3 region has 15 residues. CDR1 is SGHNT and CDR2 is YYREEE in the germline V gene (reference sequence). CDR3 residues: CASSLPSGASYEQYF. As DNA, the CDR3 is TGTGCCAGCAGCTTGCCTAGCGGAGCCTCCTACGAGCAGTACTTC.

V gene TRBV5-4 combines with J gene TRBJ2-5, with TRBD2 matching 8 bases. This CDR3 spans 16 amino acids. CDR1 is SGHNT and CDR2 is YYREEE in the germline V gene (reference sequence). V was pared by 2 bases and J by 5 bases, with 11 bases of the junction left unmatched. The CDR3 region has the DNA TGTGCCAGCAGCTTTTACTCGGGGGGGATGGGGGAGACCCAGTACTTC. This codes for CASSFYSGGMGETQYF. Complete variable domain (other parts from reference TRBV5-4 and TRBJ2-5): ETGVTQSPTHLIKTRGQQVTLRCSSQSGHNTVSWYQQALGQGPQFIFQYYREEENGRGNFPPRFSGLQFPNYSSELNVNALELDDSALYLCASSFYSGGMGETQYFGPGTRLLVL.

CDR3 region: CASSPSVTRYGYTF. The CDR3 DNA is TGTGCCAGCAGTCCGTCCGTCACAAGATATGGCTACACCTTC. The chain couples TRBV27 to TRBJ1-2; D is uncertain. This CDR3 has 14 residues. V lost 5 bases, J lost 5 bases, and 15 bases lay in between. The germline V gene encodes CDR1 MNHEY and CDR2 SMNVEV (reference sequence).

The rearrangement joins TRBV5-8 to TRBJ1-4; a weak D match, TRBD1 (6 bases). Trimming cost V 4 bases and J 3 bases, with 22 bases left between them. Germline assignment: CDR1 SGHTS and CDR2 YDEGEE. The CDR3 loop spans 18 amino acids. CDR3 region: CASSHGAVNRAANEKLFF. Written as DNA, the CDR3 is TGTGCCAGCAGCCACGGCGCAGTGAACAGGGCGGCTAATGAAAAACTGTTTTTT.

The genes are TRBV28 and TRBJ2-7, with 14 bases identical to TRBD2. After removal of 4 bases from V and 5 bases from J, the junction contained 10 bases not matched to a gene. Germline V gene data show CDR1 as MDHEN and CDR2 as SYDVKM. The CDR3 runs to 17 residues. The CDR3 protein is CASSSTLTSGRAHEQYF. The DNA of the CDR3 is TGTGCCAGCAGTTCAACCCTGACTAGCGGGAGGGCCCACGAGCAGTACTTC.

This clone has a handful of counts. V usage is TRBV19 and J usage is TRBJ1-1; 7 bases align to TRBD1. Germline-derived CDR1 and CDR2 are LNHDA and SQIVND (reference sequence). The CDR3 has 12 residues. J was trimmed by 9 bases and V by 7 bases; bases with no gene match: 8. CDR3 bases: TGTGCCAGTATGGAGCAGGGGGAGCAAGCTTTCTTT. This gives the protein CASMEQGEQAFF. The entire variable domain, with the rest obtained from reference TRBV19 and TRBJ1-1, is as follows: DGGITQSPKYLFRKEGQNVTLSCEQNLNHDAMYWYRQDPGQGLRLIYYSQIVNDFQKGDIAEGYSVSREKKESFPLTVTSAQKNPTAFYLCASMEQGEQAFFGQGTRLTVV.

This clone was seen once. The CDR3 loop reads CASSLAWGGQTNEKLFF. The CDR3 nucleotides are TGTGCCAGCAGCTTGGCCTGGGGGGGCCAAACTAATGAAAAACTGTTTTTT. The chain couples TRBV5-4 to TRBJ1-4, with D perhaps matching TRBD1 (6 bases). The CDR3 consists of 17 residues. Trimming stripped 0 bases from V and 1 base from J, with 13 bases between. Per the germline V gene, CDR1 is SGHNT and CDR2 is YYREEE (reference sequence).

The rearrangement uses TRBV2 and TRBJ2-7; 9 bases agree with TRBD1. The trim removed 4 bases at V and 4 bases at J, leaving 14 bases unmatched. This CDR3 spans 17 amino acids. Germline-derived CDR1 and CDR2 are SNHLY and FYNNEI. Here the CDR3 reads CASSVPITGQGSYEQYF. The CDR3 DNA reads TGTGCCAGCAGTGTTCCCATCACGGGACAGGGCTCTTACGAGCAGTACTTC.

The chain combines TRBV6-5 with TRBJ2-3; D perhaps matches TRBD1 (5 bases). Germline CDR1 is MNHEY and CDR2 is SVGAGI. The V end was cut by 0 bases, the J end by 6 bases, with 10 bases between. This CDR3 is 14 amino acids long. CDR3 loop: CASSYSSGMDTQYF. The CDR3 DNA sequence: TGTGCCAGCAGTTACTCGTCAGGGATGGATACGCAGTATTTT.

This clone came up a few times. Other DNA sequences in the sample encode the same CDR3. This chain connects TRBV29-1 to TRBJ1-2, with D unclear. Per the germline V gene, CDR1 is SQVTM and CDR2 is ANQGSEA. Trimming pared 1 base from V and 5 bases from J, leaving 14 bases between. There are 14 residues in the CDR3. CDR3 protein: CSVEGPGGGYGYTF. CDR3 DNA sequence: TGCAGCGTTGAAGGGCCGGGCGGAGGTTATGGCTACACCTTC.

The chain recombines TRBV19 with TRBJ1-2, with D unresolved. Trimming pared 1 base from V and 4 bases from J, leaving 10 bases between. The CDR3 runs 14 residues. Germline-derived CDR1 and CDR2 are LNHDA and SQIVND (reference sequence). The CDR3 nucleotides read TGTGCCAGTAGTATAGGGGGAGGAATCTATGGCTACACCTTC. Translation gives CASSIGGGIYGYTF.

This clone was counted a few times. The J gene is TRBJ2-6, the V gene TRBV4-2; TRBD1 matches at 9 bases. This CDR3 comprises 17 residues. Germline lookup yields CDR1 LGHNA and CDR2 YNFKEQ. Trimming took 4 bases from V and 0 from J; bases not matched to a gene: 4. CDR3 nucleotide sequence: TGTGCCAGCAGCCCCGGGACAGGGCCCTCTGGGGCCAACGTCCTGACTTTC. Translation: CASSPGTGPSGANVLTF.

This chain uses TRBV30 with TRBJ1-2, with D perhaps matching TRBD1 (6 bases). This CDR3 has 13 residues. Germline V gene data show CDR1 as GTSNPN and CDR2 as SVGIG (reference sequence). V was cut by 1 base and J by 8 bases, with 14 bases left in between. CDR3 protein: CAWSGGHTGGYTF. The CDR3 DNA follows: TGTGCCTGGAGTGGGGGACACACGGGGGGCTACACCTTC.

Comments on this clone: The junction departs from germline at one end; a sequencing error may be responsible. This chain uses TRBV14 with TRBJ1-2; a possible D gene is TRBD1 (5 bases). The CDR3 loop spans 12 amino acids. Germline CDR1 is SGHDN and CDR2 is FVKESK. The CDR3 DNA reads as TGTGCCAGCAGACAAGCAGGGCATGGCTACACCTTC. Its translation is CASRQAGHGYTF.

This rearrangement joins TRBV23-1 to TRBJ1-1, with D unresolved. TRBV23-1 is placed among ORFs of uncertain function. The V and J ends lost 2 bases and 1 base respectively, with 5 bases between them. The CDR3 extends over 13 amino acids. CDR3 in amino acids: CASSQQKNTEAFF. The CDR3 DNA reads TGCGCCAGCAGTCAACAGAAGAACACTGAAGCTTTCTTT.

This rearrangement joins TRBV19 to TRBJ2-1, with 10 nucleotides matching TRBD2. The CDR3 has 15 amino acids. Germline V gives CDR1 LNHDA, CDR2 SQIVND (reference sequence). The trim removed 6 bases at V and 4 bases at J, leaving 6 bases unmatched. CDR3 sequence reads: CASRTAGGKYNEQFF. The CDR3 nucleotides read TGTGCCAGTAGGACAGCGGGGGGGAAATACAATGAGCAGTTCTTC. Variable domain in full (rest from reference TRBV19 and TRBJ2-1): DGGITQSPKYLFRKEGQNVTLSCEQNLNHDAMYWYRQDPGQGLRLIYYSQIVNDFQKGDIAEGYSVSREKKESFPLTVTSAQKNPTAFYLCASRTAGGKYNEQFFGPGTRLTVL.

This rearrangement joins TRBV7-8 to TRBJ1-1; no reliable D call. The CDR3 runs 18 residues. In germline, CDR1 is SGHVS, CDR2 FQNEAQ. Trimming cost V 1 base and J 2 bases, with 20 bases left between them. The CDR3 reads CASSLDHLTPHLNTEAFF. As DNA, the CDR3 is TGTGCCAGCAGCTTAGACCACCTGACACCCCACCTCAACACTGAAGCTTTCTTT.

This clone was counted only a few times. The V and J genes are TRBV11-2 and TRBJ1-1; D perhaps matches TRBD1 (5 bases). Deletions cut 0 bases from V and 6 bases from J, with 8 bases between. The CDR3 length is 13 residues. The germline CDR1 and CDR2 sequences are SGHAT and FQNNGV. The CDR3 sequence is CASSLEGEAEAFF. For the CDR3, the DNA is TGTGCCAGCAGCTTAGAAGGGGAGGCTGAAGCTTTCTTT.